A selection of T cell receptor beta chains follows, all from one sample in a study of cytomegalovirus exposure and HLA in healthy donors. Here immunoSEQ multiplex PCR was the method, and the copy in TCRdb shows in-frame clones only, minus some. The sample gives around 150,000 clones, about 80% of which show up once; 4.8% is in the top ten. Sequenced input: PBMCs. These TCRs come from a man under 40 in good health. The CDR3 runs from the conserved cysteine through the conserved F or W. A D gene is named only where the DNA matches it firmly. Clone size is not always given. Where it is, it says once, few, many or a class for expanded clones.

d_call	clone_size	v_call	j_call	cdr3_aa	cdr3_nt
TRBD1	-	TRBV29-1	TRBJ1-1	CSVVGQGMNTEAFF	TGCAGCGTTGTGGGACAGGGGATGAACACTGAAGCTTTCTTT
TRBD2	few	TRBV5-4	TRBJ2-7	CASSLGVVAGGEQYF	TGTGCCAGCAGCTTGGGGGTTGTAGCGGGGGGCGAGCAGTACTTC
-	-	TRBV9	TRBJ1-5	CASSEGNQPQHF	TGTGCCAGCAGCGAGGGGAATCAGCCCCAGCATTTT
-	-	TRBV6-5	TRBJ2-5	CASSRTVQETQYF	TGTGCCAGCAGTCGGACAGTTCAAGAGACCCAGTACTTC
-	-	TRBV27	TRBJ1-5	CASSYGLGSNQPQHF	TGTGCCAGCAGTTATGGGCTTGGGAGCAATCAGCCCCAGCATTTT
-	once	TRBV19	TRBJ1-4	CASKDLLANEKLFF	TGTGCCAGTAAGGACCTACTAGCTAATGAAAAACTGTTTTTT
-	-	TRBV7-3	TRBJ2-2	CASSISTNTGELFF	TGTGCCAGCAGCATATCTACGAACACCGGGGAGCTGTTTTTT
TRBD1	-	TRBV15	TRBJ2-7	CATSSRTGAHEQYF	TGTGCCACCAGCAGCAGGACAGGGGCCCACGAGCAGTACTTC
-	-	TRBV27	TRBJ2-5	CASSLPPKETQYF	TGTGCCAGCAGTTTACCCCCTAAAGAGACCCAGTACTTC
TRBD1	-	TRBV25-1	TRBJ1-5	CASSERGQGQPQHF	TGTGCCAGCAGTGAGAGAGGACAGGGTCAGCCCCAGCATTTT
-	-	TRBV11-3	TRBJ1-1	CASSLDTRGLGTEAFF	TGTGCCAGCAGCTTAGATACGAGAGGGTTAGGCACTGAAGCTTTCTTT
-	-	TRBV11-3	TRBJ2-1	CASSQETGSILRGAFF	TGTGCCAGCAGCCAAGAGACAGGGTCTATTCTGCGGGGGGCTTTCTTC
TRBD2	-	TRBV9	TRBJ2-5	CASSVGLAIETQYF	TGTGCCAGCAGCGTAGGACTAGCGATAGAGACCCAGTACTTC